The sample holds a few counts of the clone carrying this T cell receptor beta chain. The entry originates in a study of regulatory T cells in long-lasting Graves disease. CDR1 is KGHSH and CDR2 is LQKENI in the germline V gene. There are 14 residues in the CDR3. Trimming removed 3 bases at V and 6 bases at J, with 12 bases between. Investigators prepared the TCR beta libraries by applying iRepertoire HTBI primers and Arm-PCR of CDR3 regions. TCRdb itself ran the multiplex PCR reads through MiXCR, one entry per CDR3 protein. This sample has just over 600,000 distinct CDR3 sequences, with approximately 15% found just once. Time point reported: newly diagnosed GD, antithyroid drugs for less than 3 months. TCR sequences were obtained from RNA taken from PBMCs. These sequences were also reported in another study, on T cells in Graves' hyperthyroidism and ophthalmopathy.

Sequenced here: peripheral blood mononuclear cells (PBMCs), sampled at new diagnosis, from a patient treated with antithyroid drugs. This chain links TRBV18 with TRBJ2-1; D is unclear. The sequence derives from a woman aged 30 to 39 with Graves disease. CDR3 DNA: TGTGCCAGCTCACCTCAGGCGGTGGCCAATGAGCAGTTCTTC. Translation gives CASSPQAVANEQFF.